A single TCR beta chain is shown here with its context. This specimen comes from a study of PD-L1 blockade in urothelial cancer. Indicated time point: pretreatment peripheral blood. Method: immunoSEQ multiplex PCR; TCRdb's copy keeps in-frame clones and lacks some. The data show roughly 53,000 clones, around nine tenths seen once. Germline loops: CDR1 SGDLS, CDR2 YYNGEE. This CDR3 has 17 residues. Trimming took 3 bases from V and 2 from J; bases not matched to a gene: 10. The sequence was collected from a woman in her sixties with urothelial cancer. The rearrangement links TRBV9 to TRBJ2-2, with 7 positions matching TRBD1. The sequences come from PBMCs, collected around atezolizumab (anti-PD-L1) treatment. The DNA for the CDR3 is TGTGCCAGCAGCGCCAAGGGGACAGCTAAAAACACCGGGGAGCTGTTTTTT. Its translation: CASSAKGTAKNTGELFF.